A selection of T cell receptor beta chains follows, all from one sample in a study of identical twins. Each CDR3 protein gets one entry after TCRdb re-called the 5' RACE reads with MiXCR. The data show roughly 540,000 distinct CDR3 sequences, roughly a fifth seen once. The data were also submitted as part of a second study, on T cells expressing NK-cell markers.

What was sequenced was CD4+ T cells sorted from blood. These receptors were taken from a woman aged 18-29 years in good health. Each CDR3 is given with its conserved first and last residue. Fields, in order: V gene, CDR3 length, D gene, J gene, clone size, CDR3 DNA, CDR3 protein. D genes are given only for firm matches. Clone size is shown for a subset of rows, as once, few, many or a class of expanded clone.

V gene: TRBV5-1
CDR3 length: 14
D gene: TRBD2
J gene: TRBJ2-1
clone size: .
CDR3 DNA: TGCGCCAGCAGATATGGCGGGGGGGGCAATGAGCAGTTCTTC
CDR3 protein: CASRYGGGGNEQFF

V gene: TRBV12-3/TRBV12-4
CDR3 length: 14
D gene: .
J gene: TRBJ1-1
clone size: .
CDR3 DNA: TGTGCCAGCAGTTTAGCTCCGGACAGCTCCATGACTTTCTTT
CDR3 protein: CASSLAPDSSMTFF

V gene: TRBV29-1
CDR3 length: 13
D gene: TRBD1
J gene: TRBJ1-2
clone size: .
CDR3 DNA: TGCAGCGTGGAGACGCAACAGGGGCATGGCTACACCTTC
CDR3 protein: CSVETQQGHGYTF

V gene: TRBV30
CDR3 length: 12
D gene: .
J gene: TRBJ1-2
clone size: .
CDR3 DNA: TGTGCCTGGAGCGACGGGAGCTATGGCTACACCTTC
CDR3 protein: CAWSDGSYGYTF

V gene: TRBV11-2
CDR3 length: 16
D gene: TRBD1
J gene: TRBJ2-3
clone size: .
CDR3 DNA: TGTGCCAGCAGCGCCGCCGGGGACAGCAGCACAGATACGCAGTATTTT
CDR3 protein: CASSAAGDSSTDTQYF

V gene: TRBV27
CDR3 length: 14
D gene: .
J gene: TRBJ2-2
clone size: many
CDR3 DNA: TGTGCCAGCAGTTCGACTTGGAGCACCGGGGAGCTGTTTTTT
CDR3 protein: CASSSTWSTGELFF

V gene: TRBV4-3
CDR3 length: 14
D gene: .
J gene: TRBJ2-1
clone size: few
CDR3 DNA: TGCGCCAGCAGTGATTTTACGACCCTCAATGAGCAGTTCTTC
CDR3 protein: CASSDFTTLNEQFF

V gene: TRBV24-1
CDR3 length: 15
D gene: TRBD2
J gene: TRBJ2-3
clone size: few
CDR3 DNA: TGTGCCACCAGTTATGGCGGGAGGATCACAGATACGCAGTATTTT
CDR3 protein: CATSYGGRITDTQYF

V gene: TRBV7-6
CDR3 length: 17
D gene: .
J gene: TRBJ2-5
clone size: .
CDR3 DNA: TGTGCCAGCAGCTTTAGAGGGGGTCCCCAGCCTGGGGAGACCCAGTACTTC
CDR3 protein: CASSFRGGPQPGETQYF

V gene: TRBV29-1
CDR3 length: 14
D gene: .
J gene: TRBJ2-1
clone size: many
CDR3 DNA: TGCAGCGTTACCACTAGTCGCCCATACAATGAGCAGTTCTTC
CDR3 protein: CSVTTSRPYNEQFF

V gene: TRBV10-3
CDR3 length: 13
D gene: .
J gene: TRBJ1-1
clone size: .
CDR3 DNA: TGTGCCATCAGTTTACACCTTAACACTGAAGCTTTCTTT
CDR3 protein: CAISLHLNTEAFF

V gene: TRBV7-2
CDR3 length: 13
D gene: .
J gene: TRBJ2-4
clone size: few
CDR3 DNA: TGTGCCAGCAGCTTAGCCCCCAAAAACATTCAGTACTTC
CDR3 protein: CASSLAPKNIQYF

V gene: TRBV5-1
CDR3 length: 16
D gene: TRBD2
J gene: TRBJ2-1
clone size: .
CDR3 DNA: TGCGCCAGCAGCTTGGTGGTTACTAGCGGGACGGGTGAGCAGTTCTTC
CDR3 protein: CASSLVVTSGTGEQFF

V gene: TRBV6-1
CDR3 length: 15
D gene: TRBD2
J gene: TRBJ2-1
clone size: .
CDR3 DNA: TGTGCCAGCCGGCCTCGGCTAGCGGGGGTTCATGAGCAGTTCTTC
CDR3 protein: CASRPRLAGVHEQFF

V gene: TRBV6-5
CDR3 length: 15
D gene: .
J gene: TRBJ1-4
clone size: .
CDR3 DNA: TGTGCCAGCAGTTACGTCGGGACGGAGAATGAAAAACTGTTTTTT
CDR3 protein: CASSYVGTENEKLFF